This TCR beta chain came from a study of response to subunit inactivated influenza vaccine. Study-level results: Authors suggested each seasonal flu vaccination may recruit only limited numbers of new T cells.

This clonotype was observed a handful of times. Antigen specificity is unknown. Germline V lookup: CDR1 LNHNV, CDR2 YYDKDF (reference sequence). The CDR3 loop spans 16 amino acids. Trimming cost V 5 bases and J 5 bases, with 21 bases left between them. TCRdb re-analysed the RT-PCR reads in MiXCR, keeping a single row per CDR3 protein. The sample has approximately 530,000 distinct CDR3 sequences; approximately 12% are singletons. The V and J genes are TRBV15 and TRBJ2-5; a possible D gene is TRBD1 (6 bases). The sample in question was PBMCs from blood, obtained roughly 6 weeks after vaccination. This clonotype originated in a man aged 50 to 60 who received an inactivated influenza vaccine. CDR3 region: CATSESPGQPSETQYF. CDR3 in DNA: TGTGCCACCAGCGAATCACCGGGACAACCCTCGGAGACCCAGTACTTC.